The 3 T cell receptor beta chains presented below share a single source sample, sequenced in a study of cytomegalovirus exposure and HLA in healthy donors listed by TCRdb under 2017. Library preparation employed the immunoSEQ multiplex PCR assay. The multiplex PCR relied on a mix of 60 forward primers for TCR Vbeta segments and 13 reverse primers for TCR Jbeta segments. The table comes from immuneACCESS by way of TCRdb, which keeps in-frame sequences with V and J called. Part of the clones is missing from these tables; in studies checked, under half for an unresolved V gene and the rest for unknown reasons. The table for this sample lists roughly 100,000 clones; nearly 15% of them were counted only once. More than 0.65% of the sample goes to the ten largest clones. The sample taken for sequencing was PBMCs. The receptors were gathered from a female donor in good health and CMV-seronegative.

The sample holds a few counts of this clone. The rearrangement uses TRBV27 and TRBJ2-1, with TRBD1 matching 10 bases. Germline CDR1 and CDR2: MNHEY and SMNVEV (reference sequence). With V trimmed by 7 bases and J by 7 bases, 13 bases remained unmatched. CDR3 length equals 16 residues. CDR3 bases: TGTGCCAGCAATTCCTTGCCGGGACAGGGGAGTAATGAGCAGTTCTTC. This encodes CASNSLPGQGSNEQFF.

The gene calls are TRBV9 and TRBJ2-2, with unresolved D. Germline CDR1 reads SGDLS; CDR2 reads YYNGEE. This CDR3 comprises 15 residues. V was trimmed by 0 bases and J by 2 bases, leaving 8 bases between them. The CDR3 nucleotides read TGTGCCAGCAGCGTAGATTTGACAAACACCGGGGAGCTGTTTTTT. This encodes CASSVDLTNTGELFF.

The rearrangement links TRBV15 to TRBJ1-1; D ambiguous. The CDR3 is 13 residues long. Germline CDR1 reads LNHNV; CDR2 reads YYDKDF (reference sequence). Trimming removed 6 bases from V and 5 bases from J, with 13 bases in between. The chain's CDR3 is CATRRRGGTEAFF. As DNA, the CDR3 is TGTGCCACCAGGCGTCGGGGAGGAACTGAAGCTTTCTTT.